Listed below are T cell receptor beta chains from one sample, sequenced in a study of response to subunit inactivated influenza vaccine. TCRdb re-analysed the RT-PCR reads in MiXCR, keeping a single row per CDR3 protein. The sample gives 650,000 to 800,000 distinct CDR3 sequences, about a fifth of which show up once; about a tenth is in the top ten. Sequences were derived from PBMCs from blood, sampled about 5 days after vaccination. The receptor set was obtained from a man over 45 who received an inactivated influenza vaccine. CDR3s include the opening cysteine and the closing phenylalanine or tryptophan. D genes are given only for firm matches. Rows give clone size only sometimes, using once, few, many, or a class for an expanded clone.

CDR3 length	D gene	V gene	clone size	J gene	CDR3 protein	CDR3 DNA
15	TRBD1	TRBV12-3/TRBV12-4	many	TRBJ2-5	CASSPGTGGLETQYF	TGTGCCAGCAGTCCCGGGACAGGGGGCTTAGAGACCCAGTACTTC
16	TRBD2	TRBV7-4	few	TRBJ2-1	CASSSGLAGRDNEQFF	TGTGCCAGCAGCTCGGGACTAGCGGGACGCGACAATGAGCAGTTCTTC
16	NA	TRBV7-9	few	TRBJ2-1	CASSFFRDNSYNEQFF	TGTGCCAGCAGCTTCTTCCGGGACAACTCCTACAATGAGCAGTTCTTC
15	NA	TRBV7-9	few	TRBJ1-5	CASSLSGAGNQPQHF	TGTGCCAGCAGCTTGTCGGGGGCGGGCAATCAGCCCCAGCATTTT
16	NA	TRBV4-1	few	TRBJ1-3	CASSIEGLLSGNTIYF	TGCGCCAGCAGTATCGAAGGCTTGCTCTCTGGAAACACCATATATTTT
15	NA	TRBV7-2	few	TRBJ1-3	CASSLAPQSGNTIYF	TGTGCCAGCAGCTTAGCGCCGCAATCTGGAAACACCATATATTTT
16	NA	TRBV5-1	NA	TRBJ1-2	CASSSTTATINYAYTF	TGCGCCAGCAGCTCGACGACAGCGACTATTAACTATGCCTACACCTTC
15	NA	TRBV27	few	TRBJ2-3	CASSPAVPSIDTQYF	TGTGCCAGCAGTCCCGCGGTCCCAAGTATAGATACGCAGTATTTT
14	NA	TRBV10-3	NA	TRBJ2-7	CAISDKGSSYEQYF	TGTGCCATCTCCGACAAAGGCAGCTCCTACGAGCAGTACTTC
14	NA	TRBV20-1	NA	TRBJ2-5	CSARFGGPQETQYF	TGCAGTGCTAGATTCGGGGGACCCCAAGAGACCCAGTACTTC
14	NA	TRBV21-1	NA	TRBJ1-2	CASSNAPANYGYTF	TGTGCCAGCAGCAATGCGCCCGCCAACTATGGCTACACCTTC